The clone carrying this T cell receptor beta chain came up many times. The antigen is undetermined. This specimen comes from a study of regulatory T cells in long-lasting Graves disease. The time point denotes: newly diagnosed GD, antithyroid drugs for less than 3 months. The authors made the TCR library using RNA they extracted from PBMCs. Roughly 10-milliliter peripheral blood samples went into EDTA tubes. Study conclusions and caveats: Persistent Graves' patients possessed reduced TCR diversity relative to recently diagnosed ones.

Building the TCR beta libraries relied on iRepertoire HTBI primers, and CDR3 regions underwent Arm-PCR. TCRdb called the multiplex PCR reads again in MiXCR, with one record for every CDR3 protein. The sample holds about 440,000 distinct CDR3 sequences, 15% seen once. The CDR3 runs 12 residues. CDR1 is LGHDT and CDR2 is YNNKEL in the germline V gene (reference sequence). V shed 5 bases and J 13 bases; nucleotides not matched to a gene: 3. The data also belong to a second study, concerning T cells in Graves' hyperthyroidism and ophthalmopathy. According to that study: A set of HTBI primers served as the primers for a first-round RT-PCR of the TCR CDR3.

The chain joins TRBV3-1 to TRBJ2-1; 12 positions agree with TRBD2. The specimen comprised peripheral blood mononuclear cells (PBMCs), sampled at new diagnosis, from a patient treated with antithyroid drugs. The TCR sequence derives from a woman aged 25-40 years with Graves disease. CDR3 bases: TGTGCCAGCAGCTCCGGACTAGCGGGACAGTTCTTC. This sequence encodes CASSSGLAGQFF.